This T cell receptor beta chain is from a study of cytomegalovirus exposure and HLA in healthy donors. About the study: There were 70 million to 95 million unique TCRs (from HLA-typed donors) in an early data release. Genetic ancestry analysis placed around four fifths of the 398 donors that were genotyped in the Caucasian-associated cluster. Findings of the study overall: Sequencing probably produced one cluster of sequence variants that were highly shared. In a later analysis, a genetic analysis reported fewer productive-TCR N-insertions in an Asian-associated ancestry cluster than the cohort average.

This clone has just a few counts. Its specificity is unknown. Within the sample, other DNA sequences also encode this same CDR3. This CDR3 is built from 13 residues. V lost 4 bases, J lost 5 bases, and 12 bases lay in between. CDR1 SGHRS and CDR2 YFSETQ come from the germline V gene. It was with 60 Vbeta and 13 Jbeta primers that the PCR ran. Clones were sequenced by immunoSEQ multiplex PCR, and TCRdb holds only the in-frame ones, with some missing. Among approximately 98,000 clones listed, about 80% were seen once. The chain has TRBV5-1 and TRBJ1-1, with D tentatively TRBD1 (5 bases). Sample: PBMCs. The source is a man younger than 35 in good health and CMV-seropositive. The CDR3 protein is CASSRDLSTEAFF. For the CDR3, the DNA is TGCGCCAGCAGCAGGGACTTATCGACTGAAGCTTTCTTT.